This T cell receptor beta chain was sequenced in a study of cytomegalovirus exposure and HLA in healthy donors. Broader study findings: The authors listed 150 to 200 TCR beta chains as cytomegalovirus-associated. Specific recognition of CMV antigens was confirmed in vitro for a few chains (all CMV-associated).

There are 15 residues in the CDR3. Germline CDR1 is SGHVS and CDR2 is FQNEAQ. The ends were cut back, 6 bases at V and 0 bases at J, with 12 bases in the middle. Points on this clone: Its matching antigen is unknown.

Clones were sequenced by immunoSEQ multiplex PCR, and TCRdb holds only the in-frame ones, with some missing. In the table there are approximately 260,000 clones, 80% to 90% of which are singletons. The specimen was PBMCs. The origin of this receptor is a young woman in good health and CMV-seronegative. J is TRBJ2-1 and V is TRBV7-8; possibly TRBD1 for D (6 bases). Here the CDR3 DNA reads TGTGCCAGCAGTCGCACAGGGTACTCCTACAATGAGCAGTTCTTC. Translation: CASSRTGYSYNEQFF.